The clone carrying this T cell receptor (beta chain) was counted many times. Its specificity is not known. The V end lost 7 bases, the J end lost 3 bases, and 15 bases lay between the germline ends. CDR1 and CDR2 (germline): MDHEN, SYDVKM. The CDR3 runs to 15 residues. This sample was included in a study of regulatory T cells in long-lasting Graves disease. Study findings and constraints: Accuracy may have been reduced by the small sample size.

Time point noted: persistent/refractory GD, antithyroid drugs over 5 years with positive TRAb. The TCR library was made from RNA that had been extracted from PBMCs in TRIzol. Construction of the TCR beta libraries employed iRepertoire HTBI primers in conjunction with Arm-PCR of CDR3 regions. MiXCR, applied by TCRdb to the multiplex PCR reads, yields one record per CDR3 protein. The sample has roughly 490,000 distinct CDR3 sequences; about 20% are singletons. The chain combines TRBV28 with TRBJ2-2; no firm D call. Sequences were derived from peripheral blood mononuclear cells (PBMCs), sampled when the disease was refractory, from a patient treated with antithyroid drugs. This receptor was identified in a female donor with Graves disease. CDR3 residues: CASKPGSWDTGELFF. Here the CDR3 DNA reads TGTGCCAGCAAACCGGGCTCCTGGGACACCGGGGAGCTGTTTTTT.